This record looks at one TCR beta chain sequence and its context. TCRdb's copy holds only in-frame clones and misses some; the assay was immunoSEQ multiplex PCR. The sample contains 150,000 to 200,000 clones, around 88% of which appear only once. This sample is drawn from a study of cytomegalovirus exposure and HLA in healthy donors. V lost 11 bases and J lost 0, with 13 bases in between. The CDR3 contains 13 residues. Germline CDR1 SNHLY, CDR2 FYNNEI. The source of this sequence is a young woman in good health and CMV-seronegative. The chain links TRBV2 to TRBJ1-1, with no clear D. Input material: PBMCs. CDR3 nucleotide sequence: TGTGCCGGATCCAGCGAACTGAACACTGAAGCTTTCTTT. It is translated as CAGSSELNTEAFF.